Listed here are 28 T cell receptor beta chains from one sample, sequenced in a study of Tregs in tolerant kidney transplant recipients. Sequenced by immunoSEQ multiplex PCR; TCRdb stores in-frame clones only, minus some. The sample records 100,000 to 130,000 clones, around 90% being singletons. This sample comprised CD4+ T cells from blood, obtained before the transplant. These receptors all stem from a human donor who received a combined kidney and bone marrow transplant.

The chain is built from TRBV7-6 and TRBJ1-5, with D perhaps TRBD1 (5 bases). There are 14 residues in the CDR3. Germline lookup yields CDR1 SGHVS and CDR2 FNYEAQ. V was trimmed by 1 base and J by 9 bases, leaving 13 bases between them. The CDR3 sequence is CASSLDGASGPQHF. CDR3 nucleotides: TGTGCCAGCAGCTTAGATGGGGCCTCGGGGCCCCAGCATTTT.

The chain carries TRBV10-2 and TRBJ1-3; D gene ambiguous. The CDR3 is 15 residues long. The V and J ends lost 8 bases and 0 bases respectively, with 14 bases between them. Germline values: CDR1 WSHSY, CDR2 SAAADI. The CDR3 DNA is TGCGCCAGCCGCGGAACCCCGATCTCTGGAAACACCATATATTTT. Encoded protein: CASRGTPISGNTIYF.

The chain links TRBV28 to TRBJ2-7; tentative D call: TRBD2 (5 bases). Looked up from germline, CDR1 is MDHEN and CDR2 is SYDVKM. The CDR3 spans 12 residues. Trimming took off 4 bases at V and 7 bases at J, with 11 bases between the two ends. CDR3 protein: CASSSSSGEQYF. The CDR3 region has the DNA TGTGCCAGCAGTTCCTCCTCGGGGGAGCAGTACTTC.

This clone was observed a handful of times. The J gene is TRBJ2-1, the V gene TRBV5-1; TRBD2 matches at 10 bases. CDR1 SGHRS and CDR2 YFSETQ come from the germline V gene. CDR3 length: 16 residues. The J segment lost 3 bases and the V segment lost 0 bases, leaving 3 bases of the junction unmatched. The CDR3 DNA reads TGCGCCAGCAGCTTGGATCCTAGCGGGGGCTACAATGAGCAGTTCTTC. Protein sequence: CASSLDPSGGYNEQFF.

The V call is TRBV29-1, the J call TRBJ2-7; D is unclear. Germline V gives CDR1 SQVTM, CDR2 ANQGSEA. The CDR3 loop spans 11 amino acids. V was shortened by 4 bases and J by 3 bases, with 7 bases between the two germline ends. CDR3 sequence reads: CSVGLSYEQYF. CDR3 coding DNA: TGCAGCGTTGGTCTCAGCTACGAGCAGTACTTC.

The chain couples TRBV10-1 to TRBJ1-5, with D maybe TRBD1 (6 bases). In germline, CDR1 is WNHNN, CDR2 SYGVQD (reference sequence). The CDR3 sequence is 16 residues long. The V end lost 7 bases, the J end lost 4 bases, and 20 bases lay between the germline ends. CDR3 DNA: TGCGCCAGCACGGGGAGGGGGGGATGTTCAAATCAGCCCCAGCATTTT. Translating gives CASTGRGGCSNQPQHF.

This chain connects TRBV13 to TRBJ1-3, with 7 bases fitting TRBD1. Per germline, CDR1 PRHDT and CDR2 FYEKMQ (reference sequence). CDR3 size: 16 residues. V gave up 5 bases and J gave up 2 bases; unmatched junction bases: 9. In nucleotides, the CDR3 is TGTGCCAGCAGCCCTTCCGACAGGGACCCTGGAAACACCATATATTTT. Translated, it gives CASSPSDRDPGNTIYF.

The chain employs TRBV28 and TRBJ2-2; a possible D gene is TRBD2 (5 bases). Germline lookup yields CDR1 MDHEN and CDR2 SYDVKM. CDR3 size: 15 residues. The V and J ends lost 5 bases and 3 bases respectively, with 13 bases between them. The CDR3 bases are TGTGCCAGCAGTCCCCCGCGGGTGGACACCGGGGAGCTGTTTTTT. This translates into CASSPPRVDTGELFF. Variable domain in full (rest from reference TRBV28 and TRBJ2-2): DVKVTQSSRYLVKRTGEKVFLECVQDMDHENMFWYRQDPGLGLRLIYFSYDVKMKEKGDIPEGYSVSREKKERFSLILESASTNQTSMYLCASSPPRVDTGELFFGEGSRLTVL.

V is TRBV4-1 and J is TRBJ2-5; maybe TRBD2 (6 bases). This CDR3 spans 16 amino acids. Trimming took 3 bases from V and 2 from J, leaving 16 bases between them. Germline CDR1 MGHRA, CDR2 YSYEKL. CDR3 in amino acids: CASSQGRSKTQETQYF. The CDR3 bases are TGCGCCAGCAGCCAGGGGAGGTCCAAGACTCAAGAGACCCAGTACTTC.

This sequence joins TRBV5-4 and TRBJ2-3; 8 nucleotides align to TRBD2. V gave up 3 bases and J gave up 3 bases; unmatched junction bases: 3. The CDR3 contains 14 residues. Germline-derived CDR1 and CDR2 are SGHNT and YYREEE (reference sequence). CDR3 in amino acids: CASSSGGATDTQYF. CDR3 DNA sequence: TGTGCCAGCAGCTCCGGGGGGGCTACAGATACGCAGTATTTT.

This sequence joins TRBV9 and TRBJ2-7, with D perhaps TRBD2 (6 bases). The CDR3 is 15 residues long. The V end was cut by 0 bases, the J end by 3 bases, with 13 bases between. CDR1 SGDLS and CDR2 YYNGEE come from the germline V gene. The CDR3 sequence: CASSVASGTYYEQYF. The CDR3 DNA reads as TGTGCCAGCAGCGTAGCTTCGGGGACTTACTACGAGCAGTACTTC.

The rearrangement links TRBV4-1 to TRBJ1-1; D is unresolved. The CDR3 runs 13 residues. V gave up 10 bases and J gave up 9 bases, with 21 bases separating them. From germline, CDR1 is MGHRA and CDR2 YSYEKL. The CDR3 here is CATTSRADSQAFF. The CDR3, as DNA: TGCGCCACCACGTCGAGGGCGGATTCTCAAGCTTTCTTT.

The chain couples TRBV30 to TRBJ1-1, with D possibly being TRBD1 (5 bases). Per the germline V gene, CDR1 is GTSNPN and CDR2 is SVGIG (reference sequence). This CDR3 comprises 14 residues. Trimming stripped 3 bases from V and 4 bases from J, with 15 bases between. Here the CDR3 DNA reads TGTGCCTGGAGAGAGGGGAAGGGACTCACTGAAGCTTTCTTT. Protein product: CAWREGKGLTEAFF.

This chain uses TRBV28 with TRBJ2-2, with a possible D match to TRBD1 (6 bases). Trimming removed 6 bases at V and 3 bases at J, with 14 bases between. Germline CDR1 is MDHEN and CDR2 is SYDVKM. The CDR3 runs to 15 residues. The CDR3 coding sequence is TGTGCCAGCAGCCAACAGGGTCCTTACACCGGGGAGCTGTTTTTT. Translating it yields CASSQQGPYTGELFF.

CDR3 protein: CASSLVGTGGNQPQHF. Here the CDR3 DNA reads TGTGCCAGCAGCTTAGTGGGGACAGGGGGCAATCAGCCCCAGCATTTT. The chain employs TRBV7-8 and TRBJ1-5, with 10 bases aligning to TRBD1. This CDR3 has 16 residues. Germline CDR1 reads SGHVS; CDR2 reads FQNEAQ. V dropped 1 base and J dropped 2; count of bases not matched to a gene: 2.

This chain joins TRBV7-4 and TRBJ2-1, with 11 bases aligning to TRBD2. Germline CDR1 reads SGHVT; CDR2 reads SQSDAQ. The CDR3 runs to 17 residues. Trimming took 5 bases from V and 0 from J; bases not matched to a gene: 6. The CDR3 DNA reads TGTGCCAGCAGCCAAAGGACTAGCGGGCCCTCCTACAATGAGCAGTTCTTC. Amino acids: CASSQRTSGPSYNEQFF.

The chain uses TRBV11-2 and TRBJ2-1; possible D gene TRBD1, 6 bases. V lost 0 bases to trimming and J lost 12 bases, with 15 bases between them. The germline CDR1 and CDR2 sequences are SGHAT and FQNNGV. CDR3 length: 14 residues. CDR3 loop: CASSLERQGFGQFF. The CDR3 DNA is TGTGCCAGCAGCTTAGAGAGGCAGGGGTTTGGGCAGTTCTTC. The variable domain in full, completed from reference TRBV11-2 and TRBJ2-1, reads EAGVAQSPRYKIIEKRQSVAFWCNPISGHATLYWYQQILGQGPKLLIQFQNNGVVDDSQLPKDRFSAERLKGVDSTLKIQPAKLEDSAVYLCASSLERQGFGQFFGPGTRLTVL.

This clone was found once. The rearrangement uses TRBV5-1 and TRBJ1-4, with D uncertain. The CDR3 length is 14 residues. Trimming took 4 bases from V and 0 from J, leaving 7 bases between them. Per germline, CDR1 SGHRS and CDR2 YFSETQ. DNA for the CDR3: TGCGCCAGCAGCATCGGTGCAACTAATGAAAAACTGTTTTTT. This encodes CASSIGATNEKLFF. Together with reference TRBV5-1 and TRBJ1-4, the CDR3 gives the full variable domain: KAGVTQTPRYLIKTRGQQVTLSCSPISGHRSVSWYQQTPGQGLQFLFEYFSETQRNKGNFPGRFSGRQFSNSRSEMNVSTLELGDSALYLCASSIGATNEKLFFGSGTQLSVL.

This CDR3 reads CASSPPRAGTGNTIYF. The CDR3 region has the DNA TGTGCCAGCTCACCCCCCCGGGCGGGAACTGGAAACACCATATATTTT. This chain uses TRBV18 with TRBJ1-3; no definite D call. This CDR3 spans 16 amino acids. The V end lost 3 bases, the J end lost 2 bases, and 14 bases lay between the germline ends. Germline V gene data show CDR1 as KGHSH and CDR2 as LQKENI.

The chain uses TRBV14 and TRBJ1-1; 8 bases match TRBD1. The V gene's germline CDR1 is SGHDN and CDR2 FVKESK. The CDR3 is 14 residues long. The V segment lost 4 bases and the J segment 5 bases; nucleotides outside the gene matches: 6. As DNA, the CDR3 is TGTGCCAGCAGCCTTACAGGGGGGTGGACTGAAGCTTTCTTT. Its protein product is CASSLTGGWTEAFF.

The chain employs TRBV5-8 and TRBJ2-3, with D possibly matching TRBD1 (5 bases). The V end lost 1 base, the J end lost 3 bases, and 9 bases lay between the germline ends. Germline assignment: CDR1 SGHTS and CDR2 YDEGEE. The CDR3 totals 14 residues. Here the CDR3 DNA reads TGTGCCAGCAGCTTGCGACAGCGTACAGATACGCAGTATTTT. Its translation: CASSLRQRTDTQYF.

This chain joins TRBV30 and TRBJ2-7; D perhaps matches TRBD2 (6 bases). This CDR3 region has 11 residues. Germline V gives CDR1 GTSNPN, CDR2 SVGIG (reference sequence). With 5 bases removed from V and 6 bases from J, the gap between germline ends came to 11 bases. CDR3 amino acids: CAWDRLGEQYF. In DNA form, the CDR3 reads TGTGCCTGGGATAGACTAGGCGAGCAGTACTTC.

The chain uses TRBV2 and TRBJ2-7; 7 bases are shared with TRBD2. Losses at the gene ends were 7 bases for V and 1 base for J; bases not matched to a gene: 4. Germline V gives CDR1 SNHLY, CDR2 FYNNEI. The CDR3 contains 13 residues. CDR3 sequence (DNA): TGTGCCAGCATCCTAGCGGCGTCCTACGAGCAGTACTTC. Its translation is CASILAASYEQYF.

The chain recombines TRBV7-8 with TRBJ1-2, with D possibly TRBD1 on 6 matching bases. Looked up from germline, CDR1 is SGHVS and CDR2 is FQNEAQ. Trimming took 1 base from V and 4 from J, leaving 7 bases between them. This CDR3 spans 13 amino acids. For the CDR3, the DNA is TGTGCCAGCAGCTTAGGGGGGCCCTATGGCTACACCTTC. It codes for CASSLGGPYGYTF.

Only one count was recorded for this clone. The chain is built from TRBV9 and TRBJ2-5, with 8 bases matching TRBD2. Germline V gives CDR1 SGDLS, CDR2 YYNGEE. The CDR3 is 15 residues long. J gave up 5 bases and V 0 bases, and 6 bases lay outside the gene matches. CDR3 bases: TGTGCCAGCAGCGTAGCGGGGGGGCCGGTCGAGACCCAGTACTTC. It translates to CASSVAGGPVETQYF.

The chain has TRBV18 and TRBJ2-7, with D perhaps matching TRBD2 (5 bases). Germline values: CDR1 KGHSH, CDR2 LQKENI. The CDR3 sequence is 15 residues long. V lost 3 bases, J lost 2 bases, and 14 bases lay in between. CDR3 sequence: CASSPVATGTYEQYF. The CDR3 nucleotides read TGTGCCAGCTCACCGGTAGCTACGGGGACCTACGAGCAGTACTTC.

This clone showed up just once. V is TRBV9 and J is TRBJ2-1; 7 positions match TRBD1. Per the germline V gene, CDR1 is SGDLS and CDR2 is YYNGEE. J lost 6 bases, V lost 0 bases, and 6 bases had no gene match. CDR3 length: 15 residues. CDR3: CASSVEGTAGNEQFF. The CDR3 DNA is TGTGCCAGCAGCGTAGAGGGGACAGCCGGCAATGAGCAGTTCTTC.

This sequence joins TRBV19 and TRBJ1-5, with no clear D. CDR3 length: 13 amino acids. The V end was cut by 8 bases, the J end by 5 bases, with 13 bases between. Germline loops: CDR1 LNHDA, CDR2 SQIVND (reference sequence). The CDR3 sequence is CASLGIYDQPQHF. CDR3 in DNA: TGTGCCAGTTTGGGCATCTATGATCAGCCCCAGCATTTT.